This T cell receptor beta chain is from a study of blood T cell repertoires in COVID-19. Across the study: The origin of the acute and convalescent COVID-19 samples was the United States, Italy and Spain.

The CDR3 is made up of 18 amino acids. Germline V gene lookup returns CDR1 MDHEN and CDR2 SYDVKM. Trimming removed 3 bases from V and 5 bases from J, with 25 bases in between. This table comes from immunoSEQ multiplex PCR, and its TCRdb copy is limited to in-frame clones, with some not included. The sample holds under 200,000 clones, roughly 86% seen once. Sequences were obtained from peripheral blood. The chain joins TRBV28 to TRBJ1-2, with a tentative D call TRBD1 (6 bases). This clonotype was sampled from a man aged 65 to 79 with acute or convalescent COVID-19. The CDR3 DNA reads TGTGCCAGCAGTTTGGGCCTTCGGGGACACCAAACCTCGTATGGCTACACCTTC. This sequence encodes CASSLGLRGHQTSYGYTF.